This TCR beta chain was retrieved from a study of blood T cell repertoires in COVID-19. TCRdb keeps only in-frame clones here, not all; method: immunoSEQ multiplex PCR. This table holds over 85,000 clones, about 85% found once. Trimming took off 0 bases at V and 0 bases at J, with 13 bases between the two ends. There are 16 residues in the CDR3. Germline-derived CDR1 and CDR2 are SGHRS and YFSETQ. This receptor was taken from a man aged 55-75 years with acute or convalescent COVID-19. The specimen was peripheral blood. The V call is TRBV5-1, the J call TRBJ2-7; weak D call: TRBD1 (5 bases). The CDR3 DNA sequence: TGCGCCAGCAGCTTGGGAGACAGTCTACGCTCCTACGAGCAGTACTTC. It specifies CASSLGDSLRSYEQYF.